What follows are 30 T cell receptor beta chains derived from one specimen sequenced in a study of shared clonotypes between healthy human individuals. The data were produced by immunoSEQ multiplex PCR, yet TCRdb's version contains in-frame clones alone and is incomplete. The sample lists around 720,000 clones; roughly 73% were seen once. Sequencing used memory CD4+ T cells sorted from blood. Subset specified: CD45RA-negative fraction. The source of these receptors is a woman aged 25 to 39 in good health.

The sample holds one count of this clone. The chain is built from TRBV5-1 and TRBJ2-2; 11 bases fit TRBD1. The CDR3 contains 15 residues. Germline CDR1 SGHRS, CDR2 YFSETQ. The V and J ends lost 6 bases and 4 bases, in that order; junction bases with no gene match: 5. In DNA, the CDR3 is TGCGCCAGCATCGCCGGGACAGGGGGCACCGGGGAGCTGTTTTTT. As protein: CASIAGTGGTGELFF.

This clone was picked up many times. CDR3 amino acids: CASSSTLAGIMNEQFF. In nucleotides, the CDR3 is TGTGCCAGCAGCTCCACCCTAGCGGGTATTATGAATGAGCAGTTCTTC. The rearrangement links TRBV9 to TRBJ2-1; 8 positions agree with TRBD2. Germline V gene lookup returns CDR1 SGDLS and CDR2 YYNGEE. Losses at the gene ends were 4 bases for V and 7 bases for J; bases not matched to a gene: 13. The CDR3 runs 16 residues. Complete variable domain (other parts from reference TRBV9 and TRBJ2-1): DSGVTQTPKHLITATGQRVTLRCSPRSGDLSVYWYQQSLDQGLQFLIQYYNGEERAKGNILERFSAQQFPDLHSELNLSSLELGDSALYFCASSSTLAGIMNEQFFGPGTRLTVL.

This chain uses TRBV6-5 with TRBJ2-5; 8 nucleotides agree with TRBD2. The CDR3 spans 16 residues. Germline assignment: CDR1 MNHEY and CDR2 SVGAGI. The V segment lost 0 bases and the J segment 3 bases; nucleotides outside the gene matches: 6. In DNA, the CDR3 is TGTGCCAGCAGTTACTCGACGGGAGGGCCTAAAGAGACCCAGTACTTC. Translating it yields CASSYSTGGPKETQYF.

The chain couples TRBV7-9 to TRBJ2-1; D gene ambiguous. V was shortened by 2 bases and J by 8 bases, with 19 bases between the two germline ends. Germline V CDR1 and CDR2: SEHNR, FQNEAQ (reference sequence). The CDR3 sequence is 16 residues long. CDR3 sequence (DNA): TGTGCCAGCAGCTTATTTTGGGCTCCGGGTTCCGATGAGCAGTTCTTC. Encoded protein: CASSLFWAPGSDEQFF.

Regarding this clone: Only one base separates this from a far larger clonotype, so it likely reflects a read error. The chain has TRBV28 and TRBJ2-7, with TRBD2 matching over 7 bases. The ends lost 6 bases at V and 3 bases at J; junction bases unmatched: 14. Germline V gives CDR1 MDHEN, CDR2 SYDVKM. CDR3 length: 16 amino acids. The CDR3 spells CASSQGRGRRNYEQYF. The CDR3 DNA is TGTGCCAGCAGCCAAGGGAGGGGCAGGAGGAACTACGAGCAGTACTTC.

The V and J genes are TRBV28 and TRBJ1-5; 7 bases match TRBD1. The CDR3 loop spans 15 amino acids. From germline, CDR1 is MDHEN and CDR2 SYDVKM. V gave up 7 bases and J gave up 0 bases; unmatched junction bases: 6. CDR3 DNA: TGTGCCAGCACCGGGACAGACGTTAGCAATCAGCCCCAGCATTTT. This codes for CASTGTDVSNQPQHF.

The sample holds a few counts of this clone. V usage is TRBV2 and J usage is TRBJ1-5; D may be TRBD1 (6 bases). The CDR3 contains 14 residues. Trimming cost V 5 bases and J 1 base, with 9 bases left between them. Germline CDR1 is SNHLY and CDR2 is FYNNEI. The CDR3 loop reads CASSPGHSNQPQHF. Written as DNA, the CDR3 is TGTGCCAGCAGTCCGGGACACAGCAATCAGCCCCAGCATTTT. The full variable domain, rest sourced from reference TRBV2 and TRBJ1-5, is EPEVTQTPSHQVTQMGQEVILRCVPISNHLYFYWYRQILGQKVEFLVSFYNNEISEKSEIFDDQFSVERPDGSNFTLKIRSTKLEDSAMYFCASSPGHSNQPQHFGDGTRLSIL.

The chain employs TRBV13 and TRBJ1-1, with D unresolved. The CDR3 covers 12 residues. Trimming stripped 5 bases from V and 6 bases from J, with 10 bases between. From germline, CDR1 is PRHDT and CDR2 FYEKMQ (reference sequence). CDR3 sequence (DNA): TGTGCCAGCAGCCACAGTACGTCTGAAGCTTTCTTT. The encoded protein is CASSHSTSEAFF.

The chain uses TRBV19 and TRBJ2-1; TRBD2 agrees at 12 bases. Per germline, CDR1 LNHDA and CDR2 SQIVND (reference sequence). The V and J ends lost 4 bases and 5 bases, in that order; junction bases with no gene match: 3. This CDR3 is 15 amino acids long. Written as DNA, the CDR3 is TGTGCCAGTAGTACCCTAGCGGGAGGGGACAATGAGCAGTTCTTC. Residues: CASSTLAGGDNEQFF.

The V and J genes are TRBV14 and TRBJ1-1; D uncertain. CDR1 and CDR2 (germline): SGHDN, FVKESK. V was shortened by 4 bases and J by 0 bases, with 3 bases between the two germline ends. This CDR3 is 12 amino acids long. CDR3 sequence: CASSRMNTEAFF. The CDR3 coding sequence is TGTGCCAGCAGCCGTATGAACACTGAAGCTTTCTTT.

The chain couples TRBV19 to TRBJ2-4; D gene ambiguous. The CDR3 is 18 amino acids. Germline values: CDR1 LNHDA, CDR2 SQIVND (reference sequence). V lost 3 bases and J lost 0, with 18 bases in between. The CDR3 nucleotides are TGTGCCAGTAGTATCTCCTGGTCACCCTTCCTAGCCAAAAACATTCAGTACTTC. This sequence encodes CASSISWSPFLAKNIQYF.

This clone was seen a single time. The chain recombines TRBV5-1 with TRBJ1-4; 12 nucleotides match TRBD1. The CDR3 runs to 15 residues. Germline assignment: CDR1 SGHRS and CDR2 YFSETQ. The V and J ends lost 4 bases and 6 bases, in that order; junction bases with no gene match: 4. CDR3 sequence: CASSPGTGGHEKLFF. The CDR3 coding sequence is TGCGCCAGCAGCCCTGGGACAGGGGGCCATGAAAAACTGTTTTTT.

The J gene is TRBJ2-4, the V gene TRBV25-1; no definite D call. This CDR3 comprises 13 residues. V shed 3 bases and J shed 6 bases, with 9 bases lying between them. CDR1 and CDR2 from the germline V gene are MGHDK and SYGVNS. The CDR3 DNA reads as TGTGCCAGCAGTGACCTAACCATAAACATTCAGTACTTC. Its protein product is CASSDLTINIQYF.

The chain links TRBV11-2 to TRBJ2-3; D perhaps matches TRBD2 (7 bases). The germline V and J ends were trimmed by 1 base and 2 bases, with 22 bases remaining between them. Germline V gene sequence: CDR1 SGHAT, CDR2 FQNNGV. This CDR3 comprises 19 residues. CDR3: CASSLVRGAGGAPTDTQYF. For the CDR3, the DNA is TGTGCCAGCAGCTTAGTACGGGGGGCTGGCGGGGCCCCCACAGATACGCAGTATTTT.

The chain couples TRBV19 to TRBJ1-1, with 8 bases lining up with TRBD1. Trimming took 7 bases from V and 4 from J; bases not matched to a gene: 5. The CDR3 has 13 residues. Germline assignment: CDR1 LNHDA and CDR2 SQIVND (reference sequence). The CDR3 DNA reads TGTGCCAGTAACCCAGACAGGGGCACTGAAGCTTTCTTT. Its translation: CASNPDRGTEAFF.

This clone was picked up many times. V is TRBV13 and J is TRBJ2-7; TRBD2 aligns across 10 bases. The germline gives CDR1 PRHDT, CDR2 FYEKMQ (reference sequence). The V segment lost 5 bases and the J segment 2 bases; nucleotides outside the gene matches: 9. This CDR3 spans 16 amino acids. The CDR3 region has the DNA TGTGCCAGCAGCCAGGAGGTAGCGGGAGGCGCCTACGAGCAGTACTTC. This gives the protein CASSQEVAGGAYEQYF.

The gene calls are TRBV25-1 and TRBJ2-2; D is ambiguous. Germline assignment: CDR1 MGHDK and CDR2 SYGVNS. The germline V and J ends were trimmed by 2 bases and 4 bases, with 17 bases remaining between them. This CDR3 contains 17 residues. The CDR3 DNA follows: TGTGCCAGCAGTGAAACACGGTTACGGCCGGGCACCGGGGAGCTGTTTTTT. Its translation is CASSETRLRPGTGELFF.

The V and J genes are TRBV5-1 and TRBJ2-1; 8 positions match TRBD2. This CDR3 is built from 12 residues. V lost 4 bases to trimming and J lost 9 bases; unmatched junction nucleotides: 3. Germline-derived CDR1 and CDR2 are SGHRS and YFSETQ. The CDR3: CASSPAGVEQFF. The CDR3 coding sequence is TGCGCCAGCAGCCCAGCGGGAGTTGAGCAGTTCTTC.

V gene TRBV5-6 combines with J gene TRBJ2-6, with 7 nucleotides matching TRBD1. V dropped 7 bases and J dropped 2; count of bases not matched to a gene: 3. Germline CDR1 is SGHDT and CDR2 is YYEEEE. This CDR3 comprises 14 residues. Here the CDR3 DNA reads TGTGCCAGCCGCGACAGGGCTGGGGCCAACGTCCTGACTTTC. Its translation is CASRDRAGANVLTF.

This clone was found once. The chain employs TRBV28 and TRBJ1-2; weak D call: TRBD1 (5 bases). The CDR3 sequence is 14 residues long. Germline V gene sequence: CDR1 MDHEN, CDR2 SYDVKM. Trimming left V 3 bases short and J 3 bases short, with 11 bases between. The CDR3 region is CASSFPGSHYGYTF. The CDR3, as DNA: TGTGCCAGCAGTTTTCCAGGGAGCCACTATGGCTACACCTTC.

The chain couples TRBV2 to TRBJ2-5; 7 bases match TRBD1. The germline V gene encodes CDR1 SNHLY and CDR2 FYNNEI. The CDR3 is 14 residues long. Trimming took 7 bases from V and 9 from J; bases not matched to a gene: 14. CDR3 in DNA: TGTGCCAGCACTGGGGACAGCGGCATCATGTCCCAGTACTTC. Translation gives CASTGDSGIMSQYF.

The J gene is TRBJ1-1, the V gene TRBV5-5; no firm D call. V lost 0 bases and J lost 3, with 12 bases in between. Germline V gene lookup returns CDR1 SGHKS and CDR2 YYEKEE (reference sequence). This CDR3 has 15 residues. The CDR3 coding sequence is TGTGCCAGCAGCTTGGGACTCTTTGGGGACACTGAAGCTTTCTTT. Amino acid sequence: CASSLGLFGDTEAFF.

This clone was found many times. V and J are TRBV7-3 and TRBJ2-5; D gene ambiguous. The germline V and J ends were trimmed by 2 bases and 4 bases, with 8 bases remaining between them. Germline-derived CDR1 and CDR2 are SGHTA and FQGTGA. The CDR3 covers 13 residues. The CDR3 DNA is TGTGCCAGCAGCTTATCAGCGTCAGAGACCCAGTACTTC. Amino acids: CASSLSASETQYF.

The genes are TRBV4-1 and TRBJ1-4; no definite D call. Germline CDR1 is MGHRA and CDR2 is YSYEKL. The V end lost 6 bases, the J end lost 0 bases, and 11 bases lay between the germline ends. The CDR3 is made up of 15 amino acids. As DNA, the CDR3 is TGCGCCAGCAGGGGTCGAGAGACAACTAATGAAAAACTGTTTTTT. It is translated as CASRGRETTNEKLFF.

V and J are TRBV28 and TRBJ1-4, with D possibly matching TRBD1 (6 bases). Germline CDR1 MDHEN, CDR2 SYDVKM. CDR3 length: 15 amino acids. V was shortened by 3 bases and J by 7 bases, with 15 bases between the two germline ends. The CDR3 DNA is TGTGCCAGCAGTTTGTTACAGGGCGCGGGTGAAAAACTGTTTTTT. It codes for CASSLLQGAGEKLFF.

V and J are TRBV4-1 and TRBJ1-5; D is perhaps TRBD1 (6 bases). The CDR3 is 17 residues long. CDR1 is MGHRA, CDR2 YSYEKL, per germline. The germline V and J ends were trimmed by 2 bases and 2 bases, with 16 bases remaining between them. The CDR3 nucleotides are TGCGCCAGCAGCCAAAGCCTGGGGGGGGCGGGCAATCAGCCCCAGCATTTT. The encoded protein is CASSQSLGGAGNQPQHF.

The chain has TRBV27 and TRBJ2-5; 9 bases agree with TRBD2. The germline V gene has CDR1 MNHEY and CDR2 SMNVEV (reference sequence). This CDR3 region has 13 residues. J gave up 7 bases and V 6 bases, and 6 bases lay outside the gene matches. In DNA, the CDR3 is TGTGCCAGCAGGCGGACTAGCGTCGGGACCCAGTACTTC. Translation gives CASRRTSVGTQYF.

The gene calls are TRBV21-1 and TRBJ2-2; TRBD1, as called in the table, went unchecked against the DNA. TRBV21-1 represents a pseudogene. CDR3 size: 17 residues. CDR3: CASSKVKQGPYTGELFF. CDR3 bases: TGTGCCAGCAGCAAAGTGAAACAGGGGCCGTACACCGGGGAGCTGTTTTTT.

This sequence joins TRBV6-5 and TRBJ2-7, with TRBD2 matching 8 bases. Trimming took 4 bases from V and 6 from J; bases not matched to a gene: 11. The germline CDR1 and CDR2 sequences are MNHEY and SVGAGI. The CDR3 totals 15 residues. The CDR3 DNA reads as TGTGCCAGCAGTTCCATCGGGAGGGCCGTTAGCGAGCAGTACTTC. This sequence encodes CASSSIGRAVSEQYF.

The chain recombines TRBV25-1 with TRBJ2-1; D perhaps matches TRBD1 (5 bases). The ends were cut back, 3 bases at V and 4 bases at J, with 13 bases in the middle. CDR3 size: 15 residues. Germline V gene sequence: CDR1 MGHDK, CDR2 SYGVNS. CDR3 DNA sequence: TGTGCCAGCAGTGACCAGGACAACCGGTACAATGAGCAGTTCTTC. Translated, it gives CASSDQDNRYNEQFF.